This entry concerns a single T cell receptor beta chain. This clonotype occurred many times. Its antigen remains unidentified. No qualities accompany the bases; no much larger clone lies one base away. The TCR beta CDR3 regions were amplified from the RNA transcripts. The TCR CDR3 was subjected to a first round of RT-PCR using the HTBI primer set and the Qiagen OneStep RT-PCR kit. Libraries were constructed in a second round of multiplex PCR, after which size selection and purification were performed. Sequencing of the libraries was done on an Illumina HiSeq2000 using paired-end 100 bp reads. In the paper's pipeline: SOAPnuke was used to process the raw data, with reads discarded if the reads contained adapters or uncalled bases, had a mean Phred below 15, or lacked an exact constant-primer or identifier match. High-quality paired reads were merged using COPE v1.2.5, and each unique nucleotide sequence was defined as a clonotype. MiTCR v1.1 was used to align the clonotypes against IMGT TRBV, TRBD and TRBJ reference segments. The analysis was restricted to V-J combinations with a frequency above 0.0001, which together covered roughly 99% of the repertoires. The TCS score was defined as F50 (clonal expansion) divided by E x V (chaos), with BLOSUM62-based TCRdist calculated between CDR3 peptides within each V-J. Welch's t-statistics and random forest reduced just over 500 V-J features to 13, which were used in a naive Bayes classifier (R e1071). Through fastp at Q25 and MiXCR, TCRdb rebuilt clones from the public reads, retaining in-frame beta chains. Rows are combined by CDR3 protein, so each entry shows the most common genes and DNA. The V and J calls here are based on TCRdb, not the publication. This sample comprises some 440,000 distinct CDR3 sequences, roughly 14% of them detected only once. The top ten clones comprise 13% to 15% of the sample.

As encoded in the germline V gene (reference sequence), CDR1 is LNHNV while CDR2 is YYDKDF. From the cysteine through the phenylalanine, the CDR3 covers 14 amino acids. Only the CDR3 DNA stays, 42 bases, in frame from base 1. V loses 1 base at its end and J loses 8 bases; junction bases beyond the gene matches: 5. The data stem from a study of T cells in Graves' hyperthyroidism and ophthalmopathy (dated by TCRdb to between 2018 and 2021). Background for the entire study: Peripheral blood samples were taken at initial diagnosis, before any treatment was given. A discovery cohort of roughly 100 patients, 43 with Graves' ophthalmopathy and 57 with stable Graves' hyperthyroidism, was used to find distinguishing TCR V-J signatures. Prospective prediction of ophthalmopathy was tested in an independent validation cohort of 18 to 20 hyperthyroidism patients and 17 patients who later progressed to ophthalmopathy. The roughly 90 discovery patients were divided at random into training and test sets in a 7:3 ratio. In several Graves' hyperthyroidism patients, the study also compared T-cell repertoires from thyroid tissue with T-cell repertoires from blood. Once sampling was done, hyperthyroidism patients were given methimazole at a starting dose of 30 mg daily, whereas ophthalmopathy patients were given high-dose intravenous methylprednisolone. TCR Vbeta CDR3 sequencing of 130 to 150 peripheral blood samples (around 45 ophthalmopathy, 70 to 85 hyperthyroidism and 17 progressor patients) is reported in the paper. Study-wide conclusions, independent of this receptor: In validation, the model predicted progression to ophthalmopathy a median of roughly six months before onset, with approximately 68% sensitivity and 72.22% specificity. Ophthalmopathy was separated from stable hyperthyroidism by a 13 V-J signature model, with around 88% sensitivity and approximately 81% specificity obtained in cross-validation and 80%/75% obtained in testing. Most expanded thyroid clonotypes (frequency above 0.001) were also detected in blood, a finding suggesting that blood repertoires may reflect thyroid immune responses. No statistical method was used to set the sample size in advance, and investigators knew the group allocation.

Stable Graves' hyperthyroidism was defined as no progression to ophthalmopathy during 18 months of follow-up. Hyperthyroidism patients were newly diagnosed, with disease duration under 2 months, and aged 18 to 65 years. The study excluded patients with uncontrolled infections, other autoimmune diseases, pregnancy or lactation. Diagnoses were based on clinical symptoms, serum thyroxine and TRAb, thyroid ultrasound and orbital computed tomography. PBMCs were isolated from about 9.1 ml of fresh peripheral blood by Ficoll-Paque density gradient centrifugation. Total RNA was extracted using Trizol reagent, and RNA quality was assessed on an Agilent 2100 Bioanalyzer.

This TCR was recovered from a woman under 30 with Graves' hyperthyroidism. This receptor chain uses TRBV15 and TRBJ1-1, with TRBD1 matching 9 junction bases. Sequences were obtained from blood. The CDR3 is CATSRGRDRVEAFF. The nucleotide sequence is TGTGCCACCAGCAGAGGAAGGGACAGGGTCGAAGCTTTCTTT.